This is a list of T cell receptor beta chains from one sample in a study of post-analysis software for immune sequencing data. TCRdb recomputed calls from the PCR reads with MiXCR, one row per CDR3 protein. The sample has about 570,000 distinct CDR3 sequences, approximately 34% seen once; the top ten hold approximately 6%. The sequencing input was blood. The receptors shown here come from a girl aged 2 to 17 with multiple sclerosis. CDR3s include the opening cysteine and the closing phenylalanine or tryptophan. Some rows mark clone size as missing; the rest say once, few, many or name a class of expanded clone.

J	size	V	CDR3
TRBJ2-3	.	TRBV2	CASSEDRALTDTQYF
TRBJ2-1	few	TRBV20-1	CSASLLAAQSNEQFF
TRBJ2-1	.	TRBV4-1	CASSQGGLAGADNEQFF
TRBJ2-5	.	TRBV29-1	CSVVRGGKETQYF
TRBJ1-2	.	TRBV7-9	CASSLNSPINYGYTF
TRBJ2-1	few	TRBV6-5	CASSPFSENEQFF
TRBJ2-1	.	TRBV4-1	CASSQDPNEQFF
TRBJ1-1	.	TRBV29-1	CSLRDRRETEAFF
TRBJ2-1	few	TRBV18	CASSPPGIDEQFF
TRBJ2-1	.	TRBV5-1	CASSGGTSSIEQFF
TRBJ1-2	many	TRBV5-1	CASSLERGGGYTF
TRBJ2-1	.	TRBV10-3	CAISEQAGGNNEQFF
TRBJ1-5	.	TRBV5-1	CASSVQPSNQPQHF
TRBJ2-1	few	TRBV4-1	CASSNSVPLAPRTMNEQFF
TRBJ2-5	few	TRBV7-8	CASSPRSGGAGETQYF
TRBJ2-2	.	TRBV7-8	CASGLHRLANTGELFF
TRBJ2-2	.	TRBV3-1	CASSQEVIGELFF
TRBJ2-5	.	TRBV24-1	CATSPILGLAGGPYQETQYF
TRBJ2-4	.	TRBV20-1	CNARAEAKNIQYF
TRBJ2-7	few	TRBV7-2	CASSLGLAGALYEQYF
TRBJ2-2	few	TRBV10-1	CASSDPTLTGRGTTNTGELFF
TRBJ2-3	.	TRBV29-1	CSAYGGALEADTQYF
TRBJ2-5	.	TRBV20-1	CSALAGGSRTQYF
TRBJ2-1	few	TRBV12-3/TRBV12-4	CASSYSAGRGLEEQFF
TRBJ1-2	few	TRBV12-3/TRBV12-4	CASSFPRGRRYGYTF
TRBJ2-5	few	TRBV5-1	CASSSTGLASETQYF
TRBJ2-5	.	TRBV20-1	CSATKSALNGETQYF
TRBJ2-5	few	TRBV5-1	CASSPGQGGVGTQYF